The 14 T cell receptor beta chains reported below all come from one sample, sequenced in a study of coeliac disease. Only in-frame clones appear in the TCRdb table, and some are missing; sequencing was by immunoSEQ multiplex PCR. There are approximately 1,200 clones in the sample; approximately 50% occur only once, and approximately 32% lies in the top ten. The sample taken for sequencing was intraepithelial lymphocytes from the gut. These receptors were collected from a man aged 70-80 years without celiac disease.

This clone showed up just once. This sequence joins TRBV5-1 and TRBJ2-2; perhaps TRBD2 as D (6 bases). The CDR3 covers 14 residues. Trimming stripped 4 bases from V and 9 bases from J, with 16 bases between. Germline V gene lookup returns CDR1 SGHRS and CDR2 YFSETQ. The chain's CDR3 is CASSPEASVRELFF. The DNA of the CDR3 is TGCGCCAGCAGCCCGGAGGCTAGCGTTCGGGAGCTGTTTTTT. The full variable domain, rest sourced from reference TRBV5-1 and TRBJ2-2, is KAGVTQTPRYLIKTRGQQVTLSCSPISGHRSVSWYQQTPGQGLQFLFEYFSETQRNKGNFPGRFSGRQFSNSRSEMNVSTLELGDSALYLCASSPEASVRELFFGEGSRLTVL.

The chain has TRBV6-5 and TRBJ1-5, with TRBD1 matching 7 bases. This CDR3 spans 13 amino acids. The J segment lost 10 bases and the V segment lost 2 bases, leaving 5 bases of the junction unmatched. The germline CDR1 and CDR2 sequences are MNHEY and SVGAGI. CDR3 sequence reads: CASSYEGGGPQHF. DNA of the CDR3: TGTGCCAGCAGTTACGAAGGGGGCGGCCCCCAGCATTTT.

The gene calls are TRBV10-3 and TRBJ2-2, with TRBD2 matching over 11 bases. Germline assignment: CDR1 ENHRY and CDR2 SYGVKD. J lost 0 bases, V lost 6 bases, and 3 bases had no gene match. This CDR3 has 16 amino acids. CDR3 sequence reads: CAIRGLAAANTGELFF. The CDR3 DNA reads as TGTGCCATCAGGGGACTAGCGGCAGCGAACACCGGGGAGCTGTTTTTT.

The J gene is TRBJ1-2, the V gene TRBV5-1; 9 bases line up with TRBD1. After removal of 4 bases from V and 0 bases from J, the junction contained 4 bases not matched to a gene. The germline V gene encodes CDR1 SGHRS and CDR2 YFSETQ. This CDR3 is 15 amino acids long. The CDR3 sequence: CASSGQGLTNYGYTF. In DNA, the CDR3 is TGCGCCAGCAGCGGACAGGGGTTGACTAACTATGGCTACACCTTC.

V and J are TRBV5-1 and TRBJ2-7; the match to TRBD1 covers 8 bases. The CDR3 spans 14 residues. CDR1 and CDR2 from the germline V gene are SGHRS and YFSETQ. V shed 1 base and J 6 bases; nucleotides not matched to a gene: 6. The CDR3 bases are TGCGCCAGCAGCTTGATCGGACAGGGAAGCGAGCAGTACTTC. It specifies CASSLIGQGSEQYF. Based on the CDR3 plus reference TRBV5-1 and TRBJ2-7, the full variable domain is KAGVTQTPRYLIKTRGQQVTLSCSPISGHRSVSWYQQTPGQGLQFLFEYFSETQRNKGNFPGRFSGRQFSNSRSEMNVSTLELGDSALYLCASSLIGQGSEQYFGPGTRLTVT.

The chain joins TRBV28 to TRBJ2-2, with D hard to call. CDR1 and CDR2 from the germline V gene are MDHEN and SYDVKM. The CDR3 is 14 residues long. V lost 5 bases and J lost 2, with 9 bases in between. The DNA of the CDR3 is TGTGCCAGCAGTCTCCCGGTTAACACCGGGGAGCTGTTTTTT. This encodes CASSLPVNTGELFF. The full variable domain, its missing parts supplied by reference TRBV28 and TRBJ2-2, is DVKVTQSSRYLVKRTGEKVFLECVQDMDHENMFWYRQDPGLGLRLIYFSYDVKMKEKGDIPEGYSVSREKKERFSLILESASTNQTSMYLCASSLPVNTGELFFGEGSRLTVL.

This clone is deemed large. This sequence joins TRBV16 and TRBJ2-1, with 11 nucleotides matching TRBD1. Germline lookup yields CDR1 KGHSY and CDR2 FQNENV. This CDR3 contains 16 residues. Trimming at V came to 0 bases and at J to 7 bases, leaving 5 bases not matched to a gene. For the CDR3, the DNA is TGTGCCAGCAGCCAATCCTGGGGGACAGGGGGAAATGAGCAGTTCTTC. It codes for CASSQSWGTGGNEQFF. Variable domain in full (rest from reference TRBV16 and TRBJ2-1): GEEVAQTPKHLVRGEGQKAKLYCAPIKGHSYVFWYQQVLKNEFKFLISFQNENVFDETGMPKERFSAKCLPNSPCSLEIQATKLEDSAVYFCASSQSWGTGGNEQFFGPGTRLTVL.

This clone was detected a few times. This chain links TRBV5-1 with TRBJ2-3; TRBD2 matches 14 bases. Looked up from germline, CDR1 is SGHRS and CDR2 is YFSETQ. V shed 0 bases and J 2 bases; nucleotides not matched to a gene: 5. This CDR3 contains 18 residues. For the CDR3, the DNA is TGCGCCAGCAGCTTGGCTGGGGGACTAGCGGGGGCCACAGATACGCAGTATTTT. Protein product: CASSLAGGLAGATDTQYF.

J is TRBJ2-2 and V is TRBV5-1, with 13 bases fitting TRBD2. V dropped 0 bases and J dropped 4; count of bases not matched to a gene: 6. The CDR3 spans 18 residues. The V gene's germline CDR1 is SGHRS and CDR2 YFSETQ. The DNA for the CDR3 is TGCGCCAGCAGCTTGGCGGCGACTAGCGGGGGGCCCACCGGGGAGCTGTTTTTT. It specifies CASSLAATSGGPTGELFF.

This clone has a handful of counts. The chain links TRBV2 to TRBJ2-7; 10 bases align to TRBD2. CDR3 size: 15 residues. V shed 4 bases, J shed 2 bases, and the junction held 5 bases outside the gene matches. Per germline, CDR1 SNHLY and CDR2 FYNNEI. The CDR3 loop reads CASSGGSGGTYEQYF. The CDR3, as DNA: TGTGCCAGCAGTGGGGGTAGCGGGGGGACCTACGAGCAGTACTTC.

The chain recombines TRBV5-1 with TRBJ2-6; maybe TRBD1 (5 bases). Germline CDR1 and CDR2: SGHRS and YFSETQ. This CDR3 is built from 17 residues. Trimming shortened V by 6 bases and J by 0 bases, and 16 bases separated the two germline ends. The CDR3 sequence is CASTTDSLSSGANVLTF. CDR3 DNA sequence: TGCGCCAGCACCACTGACAGCTTGAGCTCTGGGGCCAACGTCCTGACTTTC.

J is TRBJ2-5 and V is TRBV28, with 7 bases identical to TRBD2. The V gene's germline CDR1 is MDHEN and CDR2 SYDVKM. The ends lost 3 bases at V and 4 bases at J; junction bases unmatched: 8. This CDR3 has 15 residues. The CDR3 loop reads CASSFILGGGETQYF. CDR3 DNA sequence: TGTGCCAGCAGTTTTATTCTGGGGGGGGGAGAGACCCAGTACTTC. The variable domain in full, completed from reference TRBV28 and TRBJ2-5, reads DVKVTQSSRYLVKRTGEKVFLECVQDMDHENMFWYRQDPGLGLRLIYFSYDVKMKEKGDIPEGYSVSREKKERFSLILESASTNQTSMYLCASSFILGGGETQYFGPGTRLLVL.

This clone appeared a single time. The genes are TRBV6-5 and TRBJ2-7; TRBD1 aligns across 8 bases. CDR3 length: 12 amino acids. CDR1 is MNHEY and CDR2 is SVGAGI in the germline V gene. J lost 6 bases, V lost 7 bases, and 5 bases had no gene match. CDR3 sequence (DNA): TGTGCCAGCACCACGACAGGGGTCGAGCAGTACTTC. This translates into CASTTTGVEQYF.

The V gene is TRBV5-1, the J gene TRBJ2-5, with 7 bases that match TRBD1. J gave up 5 bases and V 4 bases, and 8 bases lay outside the gene matches. Germline loops: CDR1 SGHRS, CDR2 YFSETQ. The CDR3 is made up of 14 amino acids. CDR3 sequence: CASSKQTGEETQYF. CDR3 in DNA: TGCGCCAGCAGCAAACAAACAGGGGAGGAGACCCAGTACTTC.